The 12 T cell receptor beta chains reported below all come from one sample, sequenced in a study of cytomegalovirus exposure and HLA in healthy donors. The PCR was carried out with 60 Vbeta primers and 13 Jbeta primers. Only in-frame clones appear in the TCRdb table, and some are missing; sequencing was by immunoSEQ multiplex PCR. The sample lists 150,000 to 200,000 clones; 80% were seen once. The specimen sequenced was PBMCs. These receptors all come from a girl aged 10-17 years in good health and CMV-seropositive.

The CDR3 spells CASSHVAGSNTGELFF. CDR3 in DNA: TGTGCCAGCAGTCACGTAGCGGGATCGAACACCGGGGAGCTGTTTTTT. The chain recombines TRBV27 with TRBJ2-2; 8 bases map to TRBD2. V lost 5 bases to trimming and J lost 0 bases; unmatched junction nucleotides: 5. This CDR3 is built from 16 residues. Germline V gives CDR1 MNHEY, CDR2 SMNVEV (reference sequence).

The CDR3 bases are TGTGCCAGCAGTTTGGTAGCAGCAGCTTATAATTCACCCCTCCACTTT. Translation: CASSLVAAAYNSPLHF. V is TRBV27 and J is TRBJ1-6; D uncertain. Germline V gene sequence: CDR1 MNHEY, CDR2 SMNVEV (reference sequence). Trimming removed 3 bases at V and 4 bases at J, with 13 bases between. The CDR3 is 16 amino acids.

This chain connects TRBV10-3 to TRBJ1-2; D call uncertain. Trimming stripped 2 bases from V and 3 bases from J, with 16 bases between. The CDR3 length is 16 residues. The V gene's germline CDR1 is ENHRY and CDR2 SYGVKD. This CDR3 is CAISESLGFSDYGYTF. CDR3 sequence (DNA): TGTGCCATCAGTGAGAGTTTAGGCTTTAGCGACTATGGCTACACCTTC.

V usage is TRBV15 and J usage is TRBJ2-1; possibly TRBD2 for D (6 bases). V lost 6 bases to trimming and J lost 1 base, with 16 bases between them. This CDR3 contains 16 residues. Per germline, CDR1 LNHNV and CDR2 YYDKDF (reference sequence). CDR3 in amino acids: CATRPDYFGSYNEQFF. The CDR3 DNA follows: TGTGCCACCAGGCCGGACTATTTTGGTTCCTACAATGAGCAGTTCTTC.

A single count supports this clone. J is TRBJ1-2 and V is TRBV7-8; D gene ambiguous. This CDR3 is built from 14 residues. The V end lost 5 bases, the J end lost 0 bases, and 10 bases lay between the germline ends. Germline V gives CDR1 SGHVS, CDR2 FQNEAQ. The CDR3, as DNA: TGTGCCAGCAGCCCTTTGGGCGCTAACTATGGCTACACCTTC. Translating gives CASSPLGANYGYTF. The variable domain in full, with the rest retrieved from reference TRBV7-8 and TRBJ1-2, is GAGVSQSPRYKVAKRGQDVALRCDPISGHVSLFWYQQALGQGPEFLTYFQNEAQLDKSGLPSDRFFAERPEGSVSTLKIQRTQQEDSAVYLCASSPLGANYGYTFGSGTRLTVV.

This chain connects TRBV11-2 to TRBJ1-5; 9 nucleotides agree with TRBD1. Germline V lookup: CDR1 SGHAT, CDR2 FQNNGV. Losses at the gene ends were 6 bases for V and 7 bases for J; bases not matched to a gene: 7. The CDR3 is 14 amino acids. DNA for the CDR3: TGTGCCAGCAGGCTACAGGGGGCCGGCCAGCCCCAGCATTTT. Translated, it gives CASRLQGAGQPQHF.

This clone was counted once. The chain has TRBV11-1 and TRBJ1-1, with 11 bases fitting TRBD1. Per germline, CDR1 SGHAT and CDR2 FQDESV (reference sequence). V shed 8 bases, J shed 5 bases, and the junction held 13 bases outside the gene matches. This CDR3 contains 16 residues. This CDR3 is CASGTGTGGVRTEAFF. CDR3 bases: TGTGCCAGCGGAACCGGGACAGGGGGGGTGAGAACTGAAGCTTTCTTT.

The chain carries TRBV10-2 and TRBJ2-7; TRBD1 agrees at 9 bases. This CDR3 has 14 amino acids. The trim removed 6 bases at V and 4 bases at J, leaving 7 bases unmatched. Germline V gives CDR1 WSHSY, CDR2 SAAADI. CDR3 loop: CASSPPGQGYEQYF. CDR3 nucleotide sequence: TGCGCCAGCAGCCCCCCGGGACAGGGATACGAGCAGTACTTC.

This clone was seen just once. V and J are TRBV27 and TRBJ1-2; 8 bases align to TRBD1. V dropped 5 bases and J dropped 3; count of bases not matched to a gene: 11. The CDR3 is 16 residues long. Looked up from germline, CDR1 is MNHEY and CDR2 is SMNVEV (reference sequence). CDR3 sequence: CASSQTRTGNYYGYTF. The CDR3 DNA follows: TGTGCCAGCAGTCAGACCAGGACAGGGAATTACTATGGCTACACCTTC.

The genes are TRBV29-1 and TRBJ1-2; 8 nucleotides agree with TRBD1. This CDR3 region has 13 residues. CDR1 SQVTM and CDR2 ANQGSEA come from the germline V gene. The J segment lost 0 bases and the V segment lost 5 bases, leaving 2 bases of the junction unmatched. For the CDR3, the DNA is TGCAGCGTTACGGGACAGGCTAACTATGGCTACACCTTC. Translated, it gives CSVTGQANYGYTF.

Only a few counts were recorded for this clone. The chain uses TRBV7-9 and TRBJ2-1; 10 nucleotides align to TRBD2. Germline V gene sequence: CDR1 SEHNR, CDR2 FQNEAQ (reference sequence). The CDR3 sequence is 14 residues long. J lost 4 bases, V lost 11 bases, and 8 bases had no gene match. The CDR3, as DNA: TGTGCCGGCAAGCGGGAGGGCTCGTACAATGAGCAGTTCTTC. Residues: CAGKREGSYNEQFF.

The chain carries TRBV25-1 and TRBJ2-5; 8 bases agree with TRBD1. With 2 bases clipped from V and 2 bases from J, the junction kept 10 bases outside the gene matches. The germline V gene has CDR1 MGHDK and CDR2 SYGVNS. The CDR3 runs 17 residues. CDR3 region: CASSEPTGGVRQETQYF. The CDR3 DNA follows: TGTGCCAGCAGTGAACCTACAGGGGGTGTGAGGCAAGAGACCCAGTACTTC.